The 17 T cell receptor beta chains given below trace back to one sample, sequenced in a study of cytomegalovirus exposure and HLA in healthy donors. Vbeta (60) and Jbeta (13) primers were used in the PCR. The table came from immunoSEQ multiplex PCR; TCRdb's copy has only in-frame clones and leaves some out. The sample consists of more than 80,000 clones, around 66% of them appearing once. What was sequenced was PBMCs. The source is a woman in her thirties or forties in good health and CMV-seropositive.

This clone was seen a few times. This chain links TRBV13 with TRBJ1-3; TRBD1 matches at 9 bases. The junction had 9 bases not matched to a gene; V was cut back by 5 bases and J by 4 bases. CDR1 and CDR2 from the germline V gene are PRHDT and FYEKMQ (reference sequence). The CDR3 loop spans 16 amino acids. CDR3 residues: CASSPGQGRVGNTIYF. For the CDR3, the DNA is TGTGCCAGCAGCCCGGGACAGGGCCGGGTAGGAAACACCATATATTTT.

The rearrangement uses TRBV7-9 and TRBJ2-1; 8 bases fit TRBD1. This CDR3 is built from 15 residues. Losses at the gene ends were 5 bases for V and 7 bases for J; bases not matched to a gene: 10. CDR1 and CDR2 (germline): SEHNR, FQNEAQ (reference sequence). The CDR3 nucleotides are TGTGCCAGCAGCCATACTAAACAGGGGGAAAATGAGCAGTTCTTC. It is translated as CASSHTKQGENEQFF.

The genes are TRBV6-1 and TRBJ1-2; TRBD1 is a possible D gene (5 bases). This CDR3 comprises 14 residues. The germline V gene has CDR1 MNHNS and CDR2 SASEGT. Trimming cost V 8 bases and J 1 base, with 14 bases left between them. CDR3 DNA: TGTGCCAGCGAACCAGGACACAATAACTATGGCTACACCTTC. Protein sequence: CASEPGHNNYGYTF.

The chain recombines TRBV5-6 with TRBJ1-4, with D uncertain. The CDR3 is 16 residues long. Germline loops: CDR1 SGHDT, CDR2 YYEEEE. The V gene lost 4 bases and the J gene lost 3 bases, with 16 bases spanning the gap. CDR3 in amino acids: CASSGIGRGANEKLFF. Here the CDR3 DNA reads TGTGCCAGCAGCGGAATCGGCCGGGGAGCTAATGAAAAACTGTTTTTT.

The chain links TRBV7-9 to TRBJ2-1, with D perhaps TRBD2 (5 bases). The CDR3 sequence is 13 residues long. Trimming pared 1 base from V and 7 bases from J, leaving 8 bases between. The germline V gene has CDR1 SEHNR and CDR2 FQNEAQ (reference sequence). Written as DNA, the CDR3 is TGTGCCAGCAGCTTAGGCGTAGCGAATGAGCAGTTCTTC. Translating it yields CASSLGVANEQFF.

V gene TRBV4-1 combines with J gene TRBJ2-3; 12 bases line up with TRBD2. CDR3 length: 18 amino acids. V shed 3 bases, J shed 5 bases, and the junction held 12 bases outside the gene matches. CDR1 is MGHRA and CDR2 is YSYEKL in the germline V gene. CDR3 DNA sequence: TGCGCCAGCAGCCACCCGGGGCTAGCGGGAGGGCCGGGAGATACGCAGTATTTT. Translated: CASSHPGLAGGPGDTQYF.

CDR3 sequence reads: CASSLEGVHNSPLHF. The CDR3 nucleotides read TGCGCCAGCAGCTTGGAGGGGGTACATAATTCACCCCTCCACTTT. This chain connects TRBV5-1 to TRBJ1-6; D might be TRBD1 (6 bases). V was cut by 0 bases and J by 5 bases, with 9 bases left in between. Germline V gene sequence: CDR1 SGHRS, CDR2 YFSETQ. This CDR3 spans 15 amino acids.

Only one count was recorded for this clone. V gene TRBV10-3 combines with J gene TRBJ2-7; 11 nucleotides align to TRBD1. V trimming: 0 bases; J trimming: 2 bases; junction bases outside the gene matches: 0. Germline V gene sequence: CDR1 ENHRY, CDR2 SYGVKD. This CDR3 contains 15 residues. The DNA for the CDR3 is TGTGCCATCAGTGAGTCGGGACAGGGGGCCTACGAGCAGTACTTC. This codes for CAISESGQGAYEQYF.

The CDR3, as DNA: TGTGCCAGCAGTTTCGGAGGGGGAGGGACTGAAGCTTTCTTT. This sequence encodes CASSFGGGGTEAFF. V gene TRBV27 combines with J gene TRBJ1-1, with D perhaps TRBD1 (6 bases). The CDR3 is made up of 14 amino acids. The V end was cut by 3 bases, the J end by 5 bases, with 13 bases between. Germline V lookup: CDR1 MNHEY, CDR2 SMNVEV (reference sequence).

The chain couples TRBV28 to TRBJ2-1; weak D call: TRBD2 (6 bases). Looked up from germline, CDR1 is MDHEN and CDR2 is SYDVKM. With 2 bases removed from V and 5 bases from J, the gap between germline ends came to 10 bases. There are 14 residues in the CDR3. CDR3 loop: CASSLAGTHNEQFF. The CDR3 DNA follows: TGTGCCAGCAGTTTAGCGGGGACCCACAATGAGCAGTTCTTC.

The CDR3 sequence: CASNKQGAAETQYF. The DNA for the CDR3 is TGTGCCAGCAATAAACAGGGGGCCGCGGAGACCCAGTACTTC. The chain has TRBV9 and TRBJ2-5; TRBD1 aligns across 9 bases. The CDR3 loop spans 14 amino acids. J was trimmed by 5 bases and V by 6 bases; bases with no gene match: 8. The germline CDR1 and CDR2 sequences are SGDLS and YYNGEE.

V usage is TRBV28 and J usage is TRBJ1-5; TRBD1 might be the D (5 bases). Germline CDR1 and CDR2: MDHEN and SYDVKM. The CDR3 has 14 residues. Between the trimmed V and J ends, which lost 3 bases and 7 bases, there was a span of 13 bases. CDR3 in DNA: TGTGCCAGCAGTTTTCGGGGGGAGGGGCAGCCCCAGCATTTT. It is translated as CASSFRGEGQPQHF.

The chain is built from TRBV19 and TRBJ1-4; TRBD1 is a possible D gene (6 bases). The CDR3 extends over 16 amino acids. Germline V gene data show CDR1 as LNHDA and CDR2 as SQIVND (reference sequence). V lost 3 bases and J 7 bases, leaving 18 bases between the germline ends. The CDR3 reads CASSINPGGPSEKLFF. Written as DNA, the CDR3 is TGTGCCAGTAGTATCAATCCGGGGGGCCCGAGTGAAAAACTGTTTTTT.

The count of this clone is one. This sequence joins TRBV28 and TRBJ1-2; D remains ambiguous. The germline V and J ends were trimmed by 10 bases and 2 bases, with 11 bases remaining between them. The germline gives CDR1 MDHEN, CDR2 SYDVKM. The CDR3 has 12 residues. The CDR3 reads CATSWANYGYTF. CDR3 DNA sequence: TGTGCCACCTCTTGGGCCAACTATGGCTACACCTTC.

V and J are TRBV7-3 and TRBJ2-6; D is unclear. Between the trimmed V and J ends, which lost 2 bases and 2 bases, there was a span of 13 bases. The CDR3 consists of 17 residues. CDR1 is SGHTA, CDR2 FQGTGA, per germline. The CDR3 spells CASSLFGERTGANVLTF. CDR3 DNA: TGTGCCAGCAGCTTATTTGGTGAGCGAACTGGGGCCAACGTCCTGACTTTC.

The chain couples TRBV6-1 to TRBJ1-1; D might be TRBD1 (5 bases). This CDR3 contains 13 residues. Per the germline V gene, CDR1 is MNHNS and CDR2 is SASEGT. The ends were cut back, 8 bases at V and 1 base at J, with 11 bases in the middle. CDR3 in DNA: TGTGCCAGCGGTCATCAGGGGAACACTGAAGCTTTCTTT. This gives the protein CASGHQGNTEAFF.

The chain uses TRBV4-3 and TRBJ1-5, with no clear D. Germline V gene sequence: CDR1 LGHNA, CDR2 YSLEER. Trimming cost V 3 bases and J 2 bases, with 8 bases left between them. This CDR3 has 14 amino acids. In DNA, the CDR3 is TGCGCCAGCAGCCATTTTCAGGGCAATCAGCCCCAGCATTTT. Its protein product is CASSHFQGNQPQHF.